The 5 T cell receptor beta chains reported below all come from one sample, sequenced in a study of Ad26.COV2.S vaccination and SARS-CoV-2 variants. Data came from immunoSEQ multiplex PCR; TCRdb stores just in-frame clones and leaves some out. The table shows about 400,000 clones, with around 91% occurring only once. Indicated treatment: around 19 received Ad26.COV2.S at low or high dose, single or two shots; about five received placebo; per-sample allocation not given. Day 63 following the first vaccine or placebo injection was when the samples were taken. Sequenced material: peripheral blood, taken in a trial of Ad26.COV2.S vaccine versus placebo. The receptors shown here come from a person between 18 and 59 years old who received the Ad26.COV2.S COVID-19 vaccine or a placebo.

The CDR3 protein is CASSFLPMNTEAFF. CDR3 coding DNA: TGTGCCAGCAGCTTTTTACCCATGAACACTGAAGCTTTCTTT. This chain links TRBV7-9 with TRBJ1-1; unclear D gene. V dropped 3 bases and J dropped 0 bases, with 8 bases sitting between them. CDR1 is SEHNR, CDR2 FQNEAQ, per germline (reference sequence). The CDR3 runs 14 residues.

The chain joins TRBV7-2 to TRBJ2-1; 8 bases line up with TRBD2. The CDR3 sequence is 14 residues long. The J segment lost 7 bases and the V segment lost 11 bases, leaving 13 bases of the junction unmatched. CDR1 is SGHTA and CDR2 is FQGNSA in the germline V gene. CDR3 coding DNA: TGTGCCTCCGGCCCGGCTAGCGGGCAGAATGAGCAGTTCTTC. Amino acid sequence: CASGPASGQNEQFF.

V usage is TRBV5-1 and J usage is TRBJ2-1; 10 bases are a match to TRBD1. The CDR3 length is 14 residues. Germline assignment: CDR1 SGHRS and CDR2 YFSETQ. The V gene end was trimmed by 6 bases and the J gene end by 6 bases; junction bases not matched to a gene: 6. The CDR3 bases are TGCGCCAGCAAAGGGACAGGGGAAGTCAATGAGCAGTTCTTC. Residues: CASKGTGEVNEQFF.

A note on this clone: Distinct nucleotide sequences in the sample also encode this CDR3. This sequence joins TRBV6-5 and TRBJ2-7; 10 bases match TRBD1. The junction had 2 bases not matched to a gene; V was cut back by 6 bases and J by 3 bases. The CDR3 has 13 amino acids. From germline, CDR1 is MNHEY and CDR2 SVGAGI. The CDR3 DNA reads as TGTGCCAGCAGAGGGGACAGGGGCTACGAGCAGTACTTC. Amino acids: CASRGDRGYEQYF.

This clone was counted only a few times. The rearrangement links TRBV18 to TRBJ1-5; D not certain. The germline V gene has CDR1 KGHSH and CDR2 LQKENI. The CDR3 runs to 13 residues. Deletions cut 2 bases from V and 3 bases from J, with 5 bases between. This CDR3 is CASSPGNNQPQHF. In DNA form, the CDR3 reads TGTGCCAGCTCACCAGGGAACAATCAGCCCCAGCATTTT.